A selection of T cell receptor beta chains follows, all from one sample in a study of cytomegalovirus exposure and HLA in healthy donors. Some clones are missing from TCRdb's copy, which holds only in-frame ones; the method was immunoSEQ multiplex PCR. This repertoire shows 85,000 to 130,000 clones, 75% found once; its top ten account for over 2%. Sequenced sample: PBMCs. The origin of the receptors is a man aged 40-49 years in good health and CMV-seronegative. CDR3s include the opening cysteine and the closing phenylalanine or tryptophan. A D gene is named only where the DNA matches it firmly. Clone size appears in some rows only: once, few, many, or a class for an expanded clone.

d_gene,j_gene,abundance,len,v_gene,CDR3aa,CDR3nt
.,TRBJ2-6,.,17,TRBV4-1,CASSQEGQSSGANVLTF,TGCGCCAGCAGCCAGGAGGGACAGAGTTCTGGGGCCAACGTCCTGACTTTC
.,TRBJ2-7,once,15,TRBV5-8,CASSLVPGPYYEQYF,TGTGCCAGCAGCTTGGTTCCAGGGCCTTACTACGAGCAGTACTTC
.,TRBJ1-3,few,15,TRBV5-1,CASSLAGQSGNTIYF,TGCGCCAGCAGCTTGGCTGGACAGTCTGGAAACACCATATATTTT
.,TRBJ2-3,.,13,TRBV28,CASSGGSTDTQYF,TGTGCCAGCAGTGGGGGCAGCACAGATACGCAGTATTTT
TRBD1,TRBJ2-7,.,12,TRBV29-1,CSVGQVFSEQYF,TGCAGCGTGGGACAGGTATTTAGCGAGCAGTACTTC
TRBD1,TRBJ1-4,.,15,TRBV15,CATSTGDRVDEKLFF,TGTGCCACCAGCACGGGGGACAGGGTCGATGAAAAACTGTTTTTT
TRBD2,TRBJ2-7,.,16,TRBV11-2,CASSLEASGGASEQYF,TGTGCCAGCAGCTTAGAGGCTAGCGGGGGGGCGAGCGAGCAGTACTTC
.,TRBJ2-7,.,12,TRBV11-2,CASSLGGRGQYF,TGTGCCAGCAGCTTAGGGGGAAGGGGGCAGTACTTC
TRBD2,TRBJ2-7,.,17,TRBV10-2,CASSEGGGSGGVCEQYF,TGCGCCAGCAGTGAAGGGGGGGGGAGCGGGGGGGTCTGCGAGCAGTACTTC
TRBD1,TRBJ1-1,.,14,TRBV25-1,CASSDQGQHEEAFF,TGTGCCAGCAGTGACCAGGGACAGCATGAAGAAGCTTTCTTT
.,TRBJ1-2,once,11,TRBV6-1,CASSERGGYTF,TGTGCCAGCAGTGAACGGGGTGGCTACACCTTC
.,TRBJ1-5,.,16,TRBV6-1,CASSELRRTGNQPQHF,TGTGCCAGCAGTGAGCTACGGCGGACAGGCAATCAGCCCCAGCATTTT
.,TRBJ1-4,.,14,TRBV5-1,CASSLDSFNEKLFF,TGCGCCAGCAGCTTGGACAGCTTTAATGAAAAACTGTTTTTT
TRBD1,TRBJ1-1,.,14,TRBV7-9,CASSFTGGWTEAFF,TGTGCCAGCAGCTTTACAGGGGGCTGGACTGAAGCTTTCTTT
.,TRBJ1-4,.,16,TRBV21-1,CASSKVADSRGEKLFF,TGTGCCAGCAGCAAAGTGGCCGACAGCCGCGGTGAAAAACTGTTTTTT
.,TRBJ1-1,few,13,TRBV6-6,CASSTRESTEAFF,TGTGCCAGCAGCACACGGGAGAGCACTGAAGCTTTCTTT
.,TRBJ2-1,.,12,TRBV6-5,CASRSAYNEQFF,TGTGCCAGCAGGTCTGCCTACAATGAGCAGTTCTTC
.,TRBJ2-3,.,15,TRBV11-2,CASSPNSLSTDTQYF,TGTGCCAGCAGCCCTAACTCCCTCAGCACAGATACGCAGTATTTT
.,TRBJ2-1,.,13,TRBV10-3,CANRDSSYNEQFF,TGTGCCAACAGAGACAGCTCCTACAATGAGCAGTTCTTC
.,TRBJ2-7,.,12,TRBV5-1,CASSLSSYEQYF,TGCGCCAGCAGCCTGAGCTCCTACGAGCAGTACTTC
.,TRBJ2-5,.,13,TRBV11-3,CASSLEGGETQYF,TGTGCCAGCAGCTTAGAGGGCGGGGAGACCCAGTACTTC
TRBD1,TRBJ2-7,.,16,TRBV5-5,CASSSIPDRVRYEQYF,TGTGCCAGCAGCTCGATTCCGGACAGGGTGCGGTACGAGCAGTACTTC
TRBD1,TRBJ1-2,.,16,TRBV7-8,CASSLSRTGNSYGYTF,TGTGCCAGCAGCTTAAGTAGGACAGGGAATTCGTATGGCTACACCTTC
.,TRBJ1-1,.,14,TRBV19,CASSSPGLDTEAFF,TGTGCCAGTAGTTCCCCGGGGTTGGACACTGAAGCTTTCTTT
.,TRBJ2-5,.,16,TRBV1,CTSSQERTSGQETQYF,TGCACCAGCAGCCAAGAGAGAACGAGCGGGCAAGAGACCCAGTACTTC
TRBD1,TRBJ2-3,once,15,TRBV5-6,CASSQGTGTTDTQYF,TGTGCCAGCAGCCAAGGGACAGGGACTACAGATACGCAGTATTTT
TRBD1,TRBJ2-7,.,14,TRBV10-3,CAISEDREPNKQYF,TGTGCCATCAGTGAGGACAGGGAGCCTAACAAGCAGTACTTC
.,TRBJ2-5,.,13,TRBV2,CASTGTREETQYF,TGTGCCAGCACCGGGACTCGCGAGGAGACCCAGTACTTC
.,TRBJ2-1,once,15,TRBV25-1,CASSEARAVGAEQFF,TGTGCCAGCAGTGAGGCTAGAGCAGTCGGTGCTGAGCAGTTCTTC
.,TRBJ2-7,.,15,TRBV5-3,CATEPGGRHYYEQYF,TGTGCCACCGAACCGGGGGGCCGTCACTACTACGAGCAGTACTTC
TRBD1,TRBJ1-2,.,14,TRBV19,CASSAQGAFYGYTF,TGTGCCAGTAGTGCTCAGGGGGCGTTTTATGGCTACACCTTC
.,TRBJ1-6,.,12,TRBV25-1,CASSDPRTPLHF,TGTGCCAGCAGTGACCCGCGGACACCCCTCCACTTT
TRBD2,TRBJ2-3,few,16,TRBV2,CASRDGLAGAQDTQYF,TGTGCCAGCAGGGACGGACTAGCGGGGGCACAAGATACGCAGTATTTT
TRBD1,TRBJ1-2,few,13,TRBV4-1,CASSWDRNYGYTF,TGCGCCAGCAGCTGGGACAGAAACTATGGCTACACCTTC
TRBD2,TRBJ2-1,.,16,TRBV5-1,CASSLLPGGAYNEQFF,TGCGCCAGCAGCTTGTTGCCCGGGGGGGCTTACAATGAGCAGTTCTTC
.,TRBJ1-1,.,15,TRBV6-1,CASSPGVGRATEAFF,TGTGCCAGCAGCCCCGGGGTAGGGCGTGCCACTGAAGCTTTCTTT
TRBD2,TRBJ2-3,.,13,TRBV11-2,CASRVGGWDTQYF,TGTGCCAGCAGGGTGGGGGGGTGGGATACGCAGTATTTT
TRBD2,TRBJ2-5,.,15,TRBV5-1,CASSDPGGADETQYF,TGCGCCAGCAGCGATCCCGGGGGGGCCGACGAGACCCAGTACTTC
.,TRBJ2-7,.,12,TRBV10-1,CASSIALGEQYF,TGCGCCAGTTCTATTGCCCTTGGCGAGCAGTACTTC
TRBD2,TRBJ2-5,once,15,TRBV6-5,CASSRAGGLQETQYF,TGTGCCAGCAGTCGAGCGGGGGGGCTACAAGAGACCCAGTACTTC
TRBD1,TRBJ2-7,.,15,TRBV6-5,CASSGTENNAYEQYF,TGTGCCAGCAGTGGGACAGAGAACAACGCCTACGAGCAGTACTTC